This T cell receptor beta chain is drawn from a study of shared clonotypes between healthy human individuals. Study details: Used for every donor were three CD4 naive, three CD4 memory, two CD8 naive and one CD8 memory plate.

Study-wide findings and caveats: Clonotypes not shared had lower generation probabilities than those common to all four donors.

As to this clone: Its target is unknown. Within the sample, other DNA sequences also encode this same CDR3.

The repertoire was sequenced with immunoSEQ multiplex PCR; TCRdb's copy has only in-frame clones and lacks some. This table has around 1.9 million clones, around 93% appearing once. Positively selected for CCR7, the CD45RO-negative cells used as naive CD8 cells excluded terminally differentiated effector memory CD45RA+ cells. The CDR3 totals 16 residues. Germline lookup yields CDR1 MDHEN and CDR2 SYDVKM. Between the trimmed V and J ends, which lost 1 base and 2 bases, there was a span of 13 bases. The chain combines TRBV28 with TRBJ2-3; D remains ambiguous. This TCR was sampled from a man aged 18-30 years in good health. Some clones in this sample may be carry-over from other donors' samples. The sequencing sample was made of naive CD8+ T cells from PBMCs. The CDR3, as DNA: TGTGCCAGCAGTTTATTGTCCGGCAGGCCCACAGATACGCAGTATTTT. Encoded protein: CASSLLSGRPTDTQYF. The variable domain in full, completed from reference TRBV28 and TRBJ2-3, reads DVKVTQSSRYLVKRTGEKVFLECVQDMDHENMFWYRQDPGLGLRLIYFSYDVKMKEKGDIPEGYSVSREKKERFSLILESASTNQTSMYLCASSLLSGRPTDTQYFGPGTRLTVL.